This entry lists 20 T cell receptor beta chains sequenced from one sample in a study of shared clonotypes between healthy human individuals (dated by TCRdb to 2020 to 2021). The protocol used for the library was the immunoSEQ multiplex PCR assay. As stored in TCRdb, this immuneACCESS dataset retains in-frame rearrangements with V and J assigned. A fraction of the clones does not appear; measured against another copy, unresolved V genes explain less than half of the discrepancy, and the remainder lacks a known reason. Counted in this sample were over 850,000 clones; approximately 80% of them appeared once. The ten largest make up approximately 0.52% of the sample. Sequencing input: memory CD4+ T cells from PBMCs. The intended sense of this specimen's cell subset or site label: CD45RA-negative fraction. Receptors were obtained from a young man in good health. Some clones in this sample may be carry-over from other donors' samples.

This chain uses TRBV5-6 with TRBJ1-2; D is uncertain. V gave up 0 bases and J gave up 2 bases, with 11 bases separating them. The CDR3 extends over 15 amino acids. Germline-derived CDR1 and CDR2 are SGHDT and YYEEEE. CDR3 coding DNA: TGTGCCAGCAGCTTGGGAACCAGAGGAAACTATGGCTACACCTTC. Amino acids: CASSLGTRGNYGYTF.

This clone was recorded once. Different DNA sequences within this sample yield the same CDR3. The chain's CDR3 is CASSYGQGYEQYF. The CDR3, as DNA: TGTGCCAGCAGCTATGGACAGGGCTACGAGCAGTACTTC. The chain uses TRBV28 and TRBJ2-7; the match to TRBD1 covers 8 bases. The J segment lost 3 bases and the V segment lost 6 bases, leaving 4 bases of the junction unmatched. Germline V gene data show CDR1 as MDHEN and CDR2 as SYDVKM. The CDR3 has 13 residues.

V usage is TRBV29-1 and J usage is TRBJ2-5; D might be TRBD1 (5 bases). V was clipped by 6 bases and J by 5 bases, with 16 bases between them. The CDR3 runs to 13 residues. The germline gives CDR1 SQVTM, CDR2 ANQGSEA. The DNA for the CDR3 is TGCAGCGTCCGAGGCAGGGCTTACGAGACCCAGTACTTC. This sequence encodes CSVRGRAYETQYF. Full variable domain (missing parts from reference TRBV29-1 and TRBJ2-5): SAVISQKPSRDICQRGTSLTIQCQVDSQVTMMFWYRQQPGQSLTLIATANQGSEATYESGFVIDKFPISRPNLTFSTLTVSNMSPEDSSIYLCSVRGRAYETQYFGPGTRLLVL.

This clone was counted between two and nine times. This sequence joins TRBV6-5 and TRBJ1-2; maybe TRBD1 (5 bases). V was shortened by 6 bases and J by 3 bases, with 11 bases between the two germline ends. Germline CDR1 MNHEY, CDR2 SVGAGI. This CDR3 spans 13 amino acids. The CDR3 protein is CASRQQVYYGYTF. The DNA for the CDR3 is TGTGCCAGCAGGCAACAGGTTTACTATGGCTACACCTTC.

This chain joins TRBV5-1 and TRBJ2-2; possible D gene TRBD1, 5 bases. Germline V gives CDR1 SGHRS, CDR2 YFSETQ. CDR3 length: 15 amino acids. V was clipped by 4 bases and J by 2 bases, with 12 bases between them. The chain's CDR3 is CASSLTGDNTGELFF. The CDR3 DNA reads TGCGCCAGCAGCCTTACAGGTGACAACACCGGGGAGCTGTTTTTT.

This clone was counted ten times or more. This chain uses TRBV10-3 with TRBJ2-5, with D perhaps matching TRBD2 (5 bases). Germline V CDR1 and CDR2: ENHRY, SYGVKD. Trimming shortened V by 6 bases and J by 4 bases, and 15 bases separated the two germline ends. This CDR3 is built from 14 residues. CDR3 sequence: CAISALGGSETQYF. CDR3 DNA sequence: TGTGCCATCAGCGCCCTCGGCGGGTCAGAGACCCAGTACTTC.

The chain has TRBV5-6 and TRBJ2-1; D uncertain. Germline values: CDR1 SGHDT, CDR2 YYEEEE. CDR3 length: 16 amino acids. Deletions cut 1 base from V and 3 bases from J, with 14 bases between. The CDR3 loop reads CASSLMVTAGYNEQFF. CDR3 in DNA: TGTGCCAGCAGCTTGATGGTCACGGCAGGCTACAATGAGCAGTTCTTC.

The gene calls are TRBV4-1 and TRBJ1-4; D remains ambiguous. This CDR3 has 18 residues. V was shortened by 0 bases and J by 2 bases, with 16 bases between the two germline ends. CDR1 MGHRA and CDR2 YSYEKL come from the germline V gene. DNA of the CDR3: TGCGCCAGCAGCCAAGATATCTGGAATCCGGGCACTAATGAAAAACTGTTTTTT. Translation: CASSQDIWNPGTNEKLFF.

A note on this clone: In the same sample, other DNA sequences code for this CDR3. The rearrangement joins TRBV27 to TRBJ2-6; D is uncertain. Germline V CDR1 and CDR2: MNHEY, SMNVEV (reference sequence). This CDR3 has 14 residues. Trimming left V 3 bases short and J 1 base short, with 4 bases between. DNA for the CDR3: TGTGCCAGCAGTTTTGGGTCTGGGGCCAACGTCCTGACTTTC. Translation gives CASSFGSGANVLTF.

This rearrangement joins TRBV2 to TRBJ2-1; D not certain. V was pared by 11 bases and J by 0 bases, with 11 bases between. The CDR3 covers 13 residues. Germline V CDR1 and CDR2: SNHLY, FYNNEI. The CDR3 DNA reads TGTGCCGGAAAGGTGAGCTCCTACAATGAGCAGTTCTTC. This codes for CAGKVSSYNEQFF.

On this clone: Other DNA variants within this sample encode the same CDR3. This chain uses TRBV4-3 with TRBJ2-5, with D perhaps being TRBD1 or TRBD2 (7 bases each). CDR1 and CDR2 (germline): LGHNA, YSLEER. This CDR3 has 16 residues. Trimming left V 2 bases short and J 2 bases short, with 15 bases between. The CDR3 coding sequence is TGCGCCAGCAGCCAAAGACAGGGAGGGGGTCAAGAGACCCAGTACTTC. Protein sequence: CASSQRQGGGQETQYF.

The chain is built from TRBV2 and TRBJ2-7; no definite D call. CDR3 length equals 15 residues. The V end lost 3 bases, the J end lost 3 bases, and 15 bases lay between the germline ends. Germline CDR1 SNHLY, CDR2 FYNNEI. This chain's CDR3 is CASSDLSPPRYEQYF. The CDR3 DNA follows: TGTGCCAGCAGTGACCTGAGCCCGCCCCGCTACGAGCAGTACTTC.

The chain couples TRBV19 to TRBJ2-2; 12 nucleotides agree with TRBD2. Germline V lookup: CDR1 LNHDA, CDR2 SQIVND (reference sequence). The V and J ends lost 10 bases and 7 bases, in that order; junction bases with no gene match: 13. This CDR3 is built from 16 residues. The CDR3 DNA sequence: TGTGCCACGAGACCCTTTGGACTAGCGGGAAGCGGGGAGCTGTTTTTT. Its translation: CATRPFGLAGSGELFF. The complete variable domain, with remaining parts taken from reference TRBV19 and TRBJ2-2, reads DGGITQSPKYLFRKEGQNVTLSCEQNLNHDAMYWYRQDPGQGLRLIYYSQIVNDFQKGDIAEGYSVSREKKESFPLTVTSAQKNPTAFYLCATRPFGLAGSGELFFGEGSRLTVL.

This chain uses TRBV27 with TRBJ2-3, with D possibly matching TRBD2 (6 bases). CDR1 MNHEY and CDR2 SMNVEV come from the germline V gene (reference sequence). V lost 6 bases to trimming and J lost 2 bases, with 12 bases between them. The CDR3 is made up of 14 amino acids. This CDR3 reads CASSRLGNTDTQYF. CDR3 sequence (DNA): TGTGCCAGCAGCCGACTAGGCAACACAGATACGCAGTATTTT.

In regard to this clone: This specimen includes other DNA sequences encoding the same CDR3. The chain has TRBV18 and TRBJ2-7, with no clear D. This CDR3 contains 12 residues. V lost 2 bases and J 3 bases, leaving 5 bases between the germline ends. Per the germline V gene, CDR1 is KGHSH and CDR2 is LQKENI. DNA of the CDR3: TGTGCCAGCTCACCAGAAGGCTACGAGCAGTACTTC. Translation gives CASSPEGYEQYF.

The chain links TRBV4-2 to TRBJ2-2; TRBD2 agrees at 8 bases. Trimming cost V 2 bases and J 1 base; bases outside gene matches: 0. The CDR3 spans 15 residues. Germline V gene data show CDR1 as LGHNA and CDR2 as YNFKEQ. CDR3 in DNA: TGTGCCAGCAGCCAAACTAGCGGGAACACCGGGGAGCTGTTTTTT. This sequence encodes CASSQTSGNTGELFF.

This sequence joins TRBV5-1 and TRBJ1-1, with D possibly matching TRBD1 (5 bases). There are 14 residues in the CDR3. V lost 5 bases and J 1 base, leaving 12 bases between the germline ends. CDR1 SGHRS and CDR2 YFSETQ come from the germline V gene. The CDR3 loop reads CASRETAGNTEAFF. The CDR3 region has the DNA TGCGCCAGCAGGGAGACAGCCGGGAACACTGAAGCTTTCTTT.

In its sample, this clone was seen a few times. The DNA of the CDR3 is TGCAGCGTCGGAACGTGGACTGAAGCTTTCTTT. Its translation is CSVGTWTEAFF. The rearrangement links TRBV29-1 to TRBJ1-1; D uncertain. Deletions cut 6 bases from V and 5 bases from J, with 10 bases between. The CDR3 totals 11 residues. The germline V gene encodes CDR1 SQVTM and CDR2 ANQGSEA.

The rearrangement links TRBV27 to TRBJ2-1; D not resolved. The V end was cut by 6 bases, the J end by 6 bases, with 18 bases between. Germline loops: CDR1 MNHEY, CDR2 SMNVEV (reference sequence). The length of the CDR3 is 15 residues. The CDR3 region is CASSPRVVAINEQFF. CDR3 coding DNA: TGTGCCAGCAGCCCCCGTGTCGTGGCGATCAATGAGCAGTTCTTC.

This clone came up a few times. V usage is TRBV28 and J usage is TRBJ2-7, with D hard to call. CDR3 length: 15 residues. Trimming cost V 3 bases and J 2 bases, with 14 bases left between them. Germline V gene data show CDR1 as MDHEN and CDR2 as SYDVKM. The CDR3 region has the DNA TGTGCCAGCAGTTTGATAGGGCGCTCTCCCTACGAGCAGTACTTC. This encodes CASSLIGRSPYEQYF.